One and the same sample provided the 3 T cell receptor beta chains below, sequenced in a study of blood T cell repertoires in COVID-19. Sequencing was performed with immunoSEQ multiplex PCR; in TCRdb, only in-frame clones are kept and a portion is missing. The sample yields under 120,000 clones, around 66% seen once. Sequencing was done on a sample of peripheral blood. The receptors were gathered from a man older than 75 with acute or convalescent COVID-19.

The chain employs TRBV6-5 and TRBJ2-7; 10 nucleotides agree with TRBD2. Germline V gives CDR1 MNHEY, CDR2 SVGAGI. J gave up 4 bases and V 6 bases, and 6 bases lay outside the gene matches. There are 14 residues in the CDR3. The CDR3 DNA reads as TGTGCCAGCAGCAAAGCGGGAGGGCCTTACGAGCAGTACTTC. This sequence encodes CASSKAGGPYEQYF.

The chain is built from TRBV5-1 and TRBJ2-7; 7 nucleotides align to TRBD2. The CDR3 consists of 14 residues. The V gene's germline CDR1 is SGHRS and CDR2 YFSETQ. V trimming: 1 base; J trimming: 4 bases; junction bases outside the gene matches: 5. CDR3 nucleotide sequence: TGCGCCAGCAGCTTGAATAGCGGGCTGTACGAGCAGTACTTC. This codes for CASSLNSGLYEQYF.

In this sample, this clone turned up a few times. This chain connects TRBV29-1 to TRBJ1-5; D gene unclear. Between the trimmed V and J ends, which lost 5 bases and 6 bases, there was a span of 11 bases. The CDR3 spans 12 residues. Germline lookup yields CDR1 SQVTM and CDR2 ANQGSEA. The CDR3 DNA is TGCAGCGTTATTAGGGAGGGTCAGCCCCAGCATTTT. This gives the protein CSVIREGQPQHF.